This record concerns one T cell receptor beta chain sequence. The CDR3 has 12 residues. CDR1 is MDHEN and CDR2 is SYDVKM in the germline V gene. V dropped 6 bases and J dropped 4 bases, with 9 bases sitting between them. The sample originates from a study of blood T cell repertoires in COVID-19. TCRdb's table, derived via immunoSEQ multiplex PCR, lists solely in-frame clones and lacks some. The sample has roughly 100,000 clones, roughly 76% seen once. This TCR was recovered from a woman aged 70 to 79 with acute or convalescent COVID-19. Sequenced: peripheral blood. This chain uses TRBV28 with TRBJ1-1; D is unresolved. In nucleotides, the CDR3 is TGTGCCAGCAGCTACAGCCTCACTGAAGCTTTCTTT. It encodes CASSYSLTEAFF.